This T cell receptor (beta chain) was found in a study of blood T cell repertoires in COVID-19. Turning to the study itself: The cDNA or gDNA used as material had been derived from T cells, B-cell-depleted T cells, or PBMCs.

Assay used: immunoSEQ multiplex PCR; TCRdb lists only in-frame clones, some missing. The sample records 300,000 or so clones, roughly 87% being singletons. There are 15 residues in the CDR3. CDR1 SGHDT and CDR2 YYEEEE come from the germline V gene. The trim removed 4 bases at V and 8 bases at J, leaving 10 bases unmatched. Individuals aged roughly 18 to 95 years were recruited from about two dozen US areas. Allocation to cohorts depended on clinical history reported by the participants. Cohort 3 recovered donors had two negative PCRs, clearance, or symptom resolution. The specimen was PBMCs or T cells enriched from blood (not recorded which). The chain uses TRBV5-6 and TRBJ1-4, with 8 bases that match TRBD1. The receptor was isolated from a woman younger than 45 who had recovered from COVID-19. This CDR3 is CASSGSGGAWEKLFF. Written as DNA, the CDR3 is TGTGCCAGCAGCGGATCAGGGGGCGCGTGGGAAAAACTGTTTTTT.